This T cell receptor beta chain was documented in a study of blood T cell repertoires in COVID-19 (dated by TCRdb to the early 2020s). With respect to the entire study: Collaborator samples came from the United States, Italy and Spain and covered acute and convalescent phases of COVID-19. The samples were drawn from the first 160 participants of the ongoing ImmuneRACE study and from 1,200 or so subjects provided by 6 global collaborators. The dataset comprised deeply sampled blood TCRbeta repertoires from subjects exposed to, actively infected with, or recovered from COVID-19. HLA class I and class II types, where available, came from metadata supplied by the sample provider rather than from assay-based typing. A de-identified subject ID, COVID-19 status, age in years and sex were almost always included in the sample metadata. A freely available public database, intended as a resource for researchers studying the immune response to SARS-CoV-2, is where the repertoires were released. The material from the prospective study consisted of cDNA or gDNA derived from T cells, B-cell-depleted T cells, or PBMCs. General study outcomes and caveats: The quantity of clinical and demographic metadata differed by source and by participant and was supplied without curation.

CDR1 and CDR2 are drawn from the germline V gene (reference sequence): SGHNT, YYREEE. Trimming leaves V shorter by 2 bases and J shorter by 8 bases, with the junction holding 4 bases beyond the gene matches. Including cysteine and phenylalanine, the CDR3 has 14 amino acids. Only the CDR3 DNA is retained, 42 bases long and in frame from the first base. A word on this clone: It lacks a known antigen. Base quality data are lacking; no much larger clone is found one base away.

Collaborating institutions collected whole blood in K2EDTA tubes following their own protocols. For TCRbeta analysis, collaborators shipped samples in one of three forms: frozen whole blood, isolated PBMCs, or DNA extracted from either of those sample types. The immunoSEQ Assay, a bias-controlled multiplex PCR, was used to amplify TCRbeta CDR3 regions from genomic DNA. The study's processing was this. The number of nucleated cells in each sample was estimated from the amplification of reference gene primers within the assay. To quantify the absolute abundance of each unique TCRbeta CDR3 rearrangement, sequence reads were collapsed and filtered. For each sample, productive Simpson clonality was calculated as the square root of Simpson's diversity index over productive rearrangements. TCRdb limited this immuneACCESS table to in-frame rearrangements with V and J called. A share of clones is missing; checked studies link under half to unresolved V genes, and the rest is unexplained. D and trimming were read from the DNA, whereas the V and J calls and clone size are those reported in that table. This sample has about 260,000 clones in its table, and 70% to 90% of those were observed once. Of the sample, 2.3% is held by the ten largest clones.

This TCR was recovered from a woman between 45 and 60 years old with acute or convalescent COVID-19. The sequence is built from TRBV5-4 and TRBJ2-1, and 10 junctional nucleotides match TRBD2. Sequencing was carried out using peripheral blood. The CDR3 is CASSLTSGNDEQFF. Here is the DNA: TGTGCCAGCAGCTTAACTAGCGGGAACGATGAGCAGTTCTTC.